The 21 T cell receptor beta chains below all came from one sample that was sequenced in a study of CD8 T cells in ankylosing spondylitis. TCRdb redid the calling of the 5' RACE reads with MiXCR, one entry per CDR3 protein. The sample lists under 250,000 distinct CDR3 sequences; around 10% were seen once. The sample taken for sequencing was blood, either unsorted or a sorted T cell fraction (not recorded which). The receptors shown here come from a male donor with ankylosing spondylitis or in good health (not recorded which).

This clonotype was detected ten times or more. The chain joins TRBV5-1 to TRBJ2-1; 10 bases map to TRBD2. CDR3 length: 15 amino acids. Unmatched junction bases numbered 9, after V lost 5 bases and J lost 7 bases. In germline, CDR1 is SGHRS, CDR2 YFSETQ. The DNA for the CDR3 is TGCGCCAGCAGGATCCTAGCGGGAGTAGAAAATGAGCAGTTCTTC. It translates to CASRILAGVENEQFF.

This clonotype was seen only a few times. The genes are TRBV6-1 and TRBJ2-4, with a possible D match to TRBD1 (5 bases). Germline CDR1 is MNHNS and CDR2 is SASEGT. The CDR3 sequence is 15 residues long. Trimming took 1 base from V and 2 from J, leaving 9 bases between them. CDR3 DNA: TGTGCCAGCAGTGAAGAGGGGTTAACCAAAAACATTCAGTACTTC. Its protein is CASSEEGLTKNIQYF.

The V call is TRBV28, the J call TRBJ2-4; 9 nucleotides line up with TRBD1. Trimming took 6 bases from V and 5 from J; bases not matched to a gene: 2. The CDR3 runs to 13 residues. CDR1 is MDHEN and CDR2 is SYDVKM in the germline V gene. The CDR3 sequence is CASSWDRENIQYF. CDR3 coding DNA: TGTGCCAGCAGCTGGGACAGGGAAAACATTCAGTACTTC.

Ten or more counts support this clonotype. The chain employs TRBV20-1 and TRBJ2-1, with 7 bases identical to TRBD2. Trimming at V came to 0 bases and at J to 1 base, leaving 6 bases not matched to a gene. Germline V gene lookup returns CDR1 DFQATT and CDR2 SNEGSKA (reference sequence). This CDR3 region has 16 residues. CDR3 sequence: CSARDLVAGSYNEQFF. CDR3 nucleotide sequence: TGCAGTGCTAGAGATTTGGTAGCGGGTTCCTACAATGAGCAGTTCTTC.

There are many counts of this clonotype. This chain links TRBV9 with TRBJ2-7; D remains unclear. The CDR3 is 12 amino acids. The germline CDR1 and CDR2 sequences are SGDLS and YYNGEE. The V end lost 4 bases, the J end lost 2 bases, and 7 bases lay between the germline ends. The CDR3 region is CASSPRPYEQYF. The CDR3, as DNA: TGTGCCAGCAGCCCCCGACCCTACGAGCAGTACTTC.

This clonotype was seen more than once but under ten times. Here the CDR3 reads CASGSPTGEDNSPLHF. The CDR3 DNA reads as TGTGCTAGTGGTTCGCCGACAGGGGAAGATAATTCACCCCTCCACTTT. The J gene is TRBJ1-6, the V gene TRBV12-5; 8 nucleotides align to TRBD1. After removal of 4 bases from V and 5 bases from J, the junction contained 7 bases not matched to a gene. CDR1 LGHNT and CDR2 FRNRAP come from the germline V gene. The length of the CDR3 is 16 residues.

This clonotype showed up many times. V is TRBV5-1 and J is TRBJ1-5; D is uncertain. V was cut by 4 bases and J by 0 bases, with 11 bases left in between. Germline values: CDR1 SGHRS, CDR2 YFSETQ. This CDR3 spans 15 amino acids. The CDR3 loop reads CASSRDGYSNQPQHF. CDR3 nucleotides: TGCGCCAGCAGCCGAGACGGATATAGCAATCAGCCCCAGCATTTT.

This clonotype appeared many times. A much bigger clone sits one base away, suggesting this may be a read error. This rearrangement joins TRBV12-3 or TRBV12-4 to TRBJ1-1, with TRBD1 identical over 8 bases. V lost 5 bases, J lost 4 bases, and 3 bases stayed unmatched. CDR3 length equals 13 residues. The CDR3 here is CASSRQGITEAFF. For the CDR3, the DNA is TGTGCCAGCAGTCGACAGGGGATCACTGAAGCTTTCTTT.

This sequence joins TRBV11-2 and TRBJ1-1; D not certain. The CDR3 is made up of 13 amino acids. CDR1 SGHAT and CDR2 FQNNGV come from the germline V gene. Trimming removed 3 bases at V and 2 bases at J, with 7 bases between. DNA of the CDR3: TGTGCCAGCAGCTTCAGGACCAACACTGAAGCTTTCTTT. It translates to CASSFRTNTEAFF.

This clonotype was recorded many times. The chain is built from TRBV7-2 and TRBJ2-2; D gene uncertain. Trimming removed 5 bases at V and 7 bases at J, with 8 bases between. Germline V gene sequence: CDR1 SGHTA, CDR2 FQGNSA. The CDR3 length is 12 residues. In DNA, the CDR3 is TGTGCCAGCAGCACGCCCGGCGGGGAGCTGTTTTTT. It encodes CASSTPGGELFF. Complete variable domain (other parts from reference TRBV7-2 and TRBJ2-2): GAGVSQSPSNKVTEKGKDVELRCDPISGHTALYWYRQSLGQGLEFLIYFQGNSAPDKSGLPSDRFSAERTGGSVSTLTIQRTQQEDSAVYLCASSTPGGELFFGEGSRLTVL.

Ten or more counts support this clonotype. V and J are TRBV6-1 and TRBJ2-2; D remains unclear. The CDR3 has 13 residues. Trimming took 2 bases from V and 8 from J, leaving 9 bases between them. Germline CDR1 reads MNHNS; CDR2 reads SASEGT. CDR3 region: CASSERQRGELFF. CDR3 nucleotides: TGTGCCAGCAGTGAACGCCAACGAGGGGAGCTGTTTTTT.

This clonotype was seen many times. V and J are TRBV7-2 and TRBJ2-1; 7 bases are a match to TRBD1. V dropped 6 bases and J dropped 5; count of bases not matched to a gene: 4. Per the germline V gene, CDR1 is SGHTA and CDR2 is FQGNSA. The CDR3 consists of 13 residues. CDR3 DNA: TGTGCCAGCAGTTTTACAGGGGACAATGAGCAGTTCTTC. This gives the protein CASSFTGDNEQFF.

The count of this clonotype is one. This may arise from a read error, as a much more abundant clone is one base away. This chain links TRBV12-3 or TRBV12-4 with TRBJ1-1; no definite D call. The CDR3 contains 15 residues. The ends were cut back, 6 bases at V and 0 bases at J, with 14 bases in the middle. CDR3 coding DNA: TGTGCCAGCAGGACCGTAGAGGGCATGAACACTGAAGCTTTCTTT. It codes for CASRTVEGMNTEAFF.

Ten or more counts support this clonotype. CDR3 region: CSAREPQTQFYEQYF. The CDR3 DNA is TGCAGTGCTAGAGAACCGCAGACCCAATTCTACGAGCAGTACTTC. The J gene is TRBJ2-7, the V gene TRBV20-1; D remains ambiguous. In germline, CDR1 is DFQATT, CDR2 SNEGSKA (reference sequence). Trimming left V 0 bases short and J 3 bases short, with 15 bases between. The length of the CDR3 is 15 residues.

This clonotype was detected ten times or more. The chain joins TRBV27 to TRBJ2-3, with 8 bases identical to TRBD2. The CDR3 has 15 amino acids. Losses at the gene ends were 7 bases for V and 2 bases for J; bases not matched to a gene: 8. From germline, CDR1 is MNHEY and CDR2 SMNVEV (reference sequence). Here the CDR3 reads CASTQLAANTDTQYF. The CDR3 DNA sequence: TGTGCCAGCACTCAACTAGCGGCTAACACAGATACGCAGTATTTT.

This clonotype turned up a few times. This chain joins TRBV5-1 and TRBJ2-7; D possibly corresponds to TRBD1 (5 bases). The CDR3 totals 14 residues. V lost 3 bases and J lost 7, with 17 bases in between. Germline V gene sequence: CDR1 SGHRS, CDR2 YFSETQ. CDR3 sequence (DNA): TGCGCCAGCAGCTCATGGATAGAAAACAGGGAGCAGTACTTC. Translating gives CASSSWIENREQYF.

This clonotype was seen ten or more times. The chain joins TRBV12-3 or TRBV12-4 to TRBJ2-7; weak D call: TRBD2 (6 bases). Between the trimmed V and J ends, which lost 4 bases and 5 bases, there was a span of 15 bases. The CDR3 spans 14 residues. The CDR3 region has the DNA TGTGCCAGCAGTTCCCGGGTGGGACTGGACGAGCAGTACTTC. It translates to CASSSRVGLDEQYF.

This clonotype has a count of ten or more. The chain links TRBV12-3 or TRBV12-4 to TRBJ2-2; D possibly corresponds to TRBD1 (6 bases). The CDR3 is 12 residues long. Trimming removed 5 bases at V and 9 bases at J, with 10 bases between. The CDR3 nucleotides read TGTGCCAGCAGTCAGGGGAAGAGGGAGCTGTTTTTT. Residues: CASSQGKRELFF.

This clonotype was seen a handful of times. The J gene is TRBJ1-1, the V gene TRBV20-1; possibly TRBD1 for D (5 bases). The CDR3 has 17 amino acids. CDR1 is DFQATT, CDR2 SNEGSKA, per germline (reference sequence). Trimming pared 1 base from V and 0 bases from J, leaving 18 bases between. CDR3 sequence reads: CSARAPPGVGLNTEAFF. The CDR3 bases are TGCAGTGCTAGAGCACCCCCGGGGGTAGGGTTGAACACTGAAGCTTTCTTT.

CDR3 coding DNA: TGTGCCAGCAGTTTCCTAGCAGGGCCCGACAAGAAGGAGTTCTTC. The encoded protein is CASSFLAGPDKKEFF. This sequence joins TRBV12-3 or TRBV12-4 and TRBJ2-1; D might be TRBD1 or TRBD2, each matching 5 bases. The CDR3 runs 15 residues. With 3 bases removed from V and 14 bases from J, the gap between germline ends came to 23 bases.

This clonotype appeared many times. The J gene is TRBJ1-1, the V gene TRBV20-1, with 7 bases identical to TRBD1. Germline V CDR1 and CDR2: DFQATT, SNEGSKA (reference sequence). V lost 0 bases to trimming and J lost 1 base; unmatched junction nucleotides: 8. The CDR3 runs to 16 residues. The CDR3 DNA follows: TGCAGTGCTAGAGATCCGCGGAGGGGGCGGAACACTGAAGCTTTCTTT. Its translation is CSARDPRRGRNTEAFF.